The present T cell receptor (beta chain) was sequenced within a study of blood T cell repertoires in COVID-19. About the study: PBMCs, B-cell-depleted T cells, or T cells were the source of the cDNA or gDNA that made up the material.

Germline CDR1 and CDR2: SQVTM and ANQGSEA. V lost 7 bases, J lost 6 bases, and 19 bases lay in between. The CDR3 consists of 13 residues. Repertoires were generated with immunoSEQ multiplex PCR, while TCRdb's copy carries only in-frame clones and drops some. The sample carries tens of thousands of clones, around 86% recorded once. The sequence was obtained from a man older than 75 with acute or convalescent COVID-19. This chain uses TRBV29-1 with TRBJ2-7; no firm D call. Sequencing input: peripheral blood. CDR3 protein: CSGSLGFNGEQYF. Here the CDR3 DNA reads TGCAGCGGTTCCCTAGGTTTCAACGGCGAGCAGTACTTC.